A selection of T cell receptor beta chains follows, all from one sample in a study of shared clonotypes between healthy human individuals. The repertoire was sequenced with immunoSEQ multiplex PCR; TCRdb's copy has only in-frame clones and lacks some. The profile shows approximately 2.4 million clones, 90% to 97% of them singletons. The sequenced sample was naive CD4+ T cells sorted from blood. All receptors come from a man aged 18 to 29 in good health. Each CDR3 is given with its conserved first and last residue. Each record gives: CDR3 DNA, CDR3 protein, J gene, clone size, D gene, V gene. D genes are given only for firm matches. A row's size may be missing; if present it is once, few, many or a size class.

CDR3 DNA: TGTGCCAGCAGTGTTCGGACAGGGGGCGTGTCTGGGGCCAACGTCCTGACTTTC
CDR3 protein: CASSVRTGGVSGANVLTF
J gene: TRBJ2-6
clone size: NA
D gene: TRBD1
V gene: TRBV6-1

CDR3 DNA: TGTGCCAGCAGCTTGGGCAGTATGAACACTGAAGCTTTCTTT
CDR3 protein: CASSLGSMNTEAFF
J gene: TRBJ1-1
clone size: NA
D gene: NA
V gene: TRBV7-2

CDR3 DNA: TGTGCCAGCAGTCCGAGGAACCAACTAGCGGGAGGGTCCGAGCAGTACTTC
CDR3 protein: CASSPRNQLAGGSEQYF
J gene: TRBJ2-7
clone size: NA
D gene: TRBD2
V gene: TRBV27

CDR3 DNA: TGTGCCAGCAGTTACCACGGGGGAAGCACAGATACGCAGTATTTT
CDR3 protein: CASSYHGGSTDTQYF
J gene: TRBJ2-3
clone size: once
D gene: NA
V gene: TRBV6-4

CDR3 DNA: TGTGCCTGGAGTCCACGGACAGCCGAGCAGTACTTC
CDR3 protein: CAWSPRTAEQYF
J gene: TRBJ2-7
clone size: NA
D gene: NA
V gene: TRBV30

CDR3 DNA: TGTGCCAGCAGCTCCAGGTTCACCGGGGAGCTGTTTTTT
CDR3 protein: CASSSRFTGELFF
J gene: TRBJ2-2
clone size: NA
D gene: NA
V gene: TRBV9

CDR3 DNA: TGCGCCAGCAGCGGTGGGACCCAGGGGGTCTATGGCTACACCTTC
CDR3 protein: CASSGGTQGVYGYTF
J gene: TRBJ1-2
clone size: once
D gene: TRBD1
V gene: TRBV5-1

CDR3 DNA: TGTGCCATCAGTGAGCGAGGGGGACAAAAAGACTCACCCCTCCACTTT
CDR3 protein: CAISERGGQKDSPLHF
J gene: TRBJ1-6
clone size: NA
D gene: NA
V gene: TRBV10-3

CDR3 DNA: TGCGCCAGCAGCTTTGGCGTGCTGGACAGGGAGGAGCTGTTTTTT
CDR3 protein: CASSFGVLDREELFF
J gene: TRBJ2-2
clone size: NA
D gene: TRBD1
V gene: TRBV5-1

CDR3 DNA: TGTGCCAGTAGTCTAGACAAGGGACTAGCGGGGTCAGATACGCAGTATTTT
CDR3 protein: CASSLDKGLAGSDTQYF
J gene: TRBJ2-3
clone size: NA
D gene: TRBD2
V gene: TRBV19

CDR3 DNA: TGTGTCTGGAGTAGAAGGGCTGGAAACACCATATATTTT
CDR3 protein: CVWSRRAGNTIYF
J gene: TRBJ1-3
clone size: NA
D gene: NA
V gene: TRBV30

CDR3 DNA: TGCGCCAGCAGCACCGGGACCCCAGAGACCCAGTACTTC
CDR3 protein: CASSTGTPETQYF
J gene: TRBJ2-5
clone size: NA
D gene: NA
V gene: TRBV5-1

CDR3 DNA: TGTGCCACGGGGAGGGGCAATCAGCCCCAGCATTTT
CDR3 protein: CATGRGNQPQHF
J gene: TRBJ1-5
clone size: NA
D gene: NA
V gene: TRBV6-5

CDR3 DNA: TGCGCCAGCAGCTTGGCCATGGTGGATACGCAGTATTTT
CDR3 protein: CASSLAMVDTQYF
J gene: TRBJ2-3
clone size: NA
D gene: NA
V gene: TRBV5-1

CDR3 DNA: TGCGCCAGCAGCCAAGTACATGCAAGCTCCTACGAGCAGTACTTC
CDR3 protein: CASSQVHASSYEQYF
J gene: TRBJ2-7
clone size: NA
D gene: NA
V gene: TRBV4-3

CDR3 DNA: TGCGCCAGCAGCTTGGTTCCCGGGACGGGCACCATATATTTT
CDR3 protein: CASSLVPGTGTIYF
J gene: TRBJ1-3
clone size: NA
D gene: NA
V gene: TRBV5-1

CDR3 DNA: TGTGCCATCAGCCCAGCGGGTAGCAATCAGCCCCAGCATTTT
CDR3 protein: CAISPAGSNQPQHF
J gene: TRBJ1-5
clone size: NA
D gene: NA
V gene: TRBV10-3

CDR3 DNA: TGTGCCAGCAGCTTAACCCGGGACAGGGAACAGCCCCAGCATTTT
CDR3 protein: CASSLTRDREQPQHF
J gene: TRBJ1-5
clone size: NA
D gene: TRBD1
V gene: TRBV7-2

CDR3 DNA: TGCGCCAGCAGGCCCGCAACAACTAATGAAAAACTGTTTTTT
CDR3 protein: CASRPATTNEKLFF
J gene: TRBJ1-4
clone size: NA
D gene: NA
V gene: TRBV5-1